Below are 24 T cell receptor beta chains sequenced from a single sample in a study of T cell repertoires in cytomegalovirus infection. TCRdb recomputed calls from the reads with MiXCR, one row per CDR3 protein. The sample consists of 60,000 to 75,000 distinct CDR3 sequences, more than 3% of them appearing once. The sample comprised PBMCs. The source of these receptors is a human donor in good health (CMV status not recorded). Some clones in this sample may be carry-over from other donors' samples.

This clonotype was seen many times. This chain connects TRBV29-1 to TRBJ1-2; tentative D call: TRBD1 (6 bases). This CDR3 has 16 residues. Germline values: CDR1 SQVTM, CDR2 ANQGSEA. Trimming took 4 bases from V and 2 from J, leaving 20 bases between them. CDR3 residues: CSVGARGVPANYGYTF. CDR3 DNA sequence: TGCAGCGTTGGAGCCAGGGGCGTCCCCGCGAACTATGGCTACACCTTC.

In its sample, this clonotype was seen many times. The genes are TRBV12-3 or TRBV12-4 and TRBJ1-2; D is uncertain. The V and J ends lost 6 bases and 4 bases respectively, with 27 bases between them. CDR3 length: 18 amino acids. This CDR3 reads CASSLSAGPLLGGYGYTF. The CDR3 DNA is TGTGCCAGCAGCCTGTCCGCCGGGCCTCTACTCGGCGGCTATGGCTACACCTTC.

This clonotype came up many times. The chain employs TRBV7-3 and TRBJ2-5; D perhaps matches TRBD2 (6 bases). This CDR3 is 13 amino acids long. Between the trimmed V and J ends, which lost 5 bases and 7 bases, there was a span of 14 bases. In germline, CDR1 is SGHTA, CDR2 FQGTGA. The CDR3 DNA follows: TGTGCCAGCAGCATTACCCCGCGGGGGACCCAGTACTTC. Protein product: CASSITPRGTQYF.

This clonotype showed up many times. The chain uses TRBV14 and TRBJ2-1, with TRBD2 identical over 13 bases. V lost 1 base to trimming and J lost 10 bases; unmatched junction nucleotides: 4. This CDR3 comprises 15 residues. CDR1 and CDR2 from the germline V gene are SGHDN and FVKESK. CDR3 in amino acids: CASSQGLAGGGEQFF. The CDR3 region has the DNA TGTGCCAGCAGCCAAGGACTAGCGGGAGGAGGCGAGCAGTTCTTC.

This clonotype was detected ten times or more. The CDR3 DNA follows: TGTGCCAGCAGCCTCATGGGGACCGGGACAGGGGCCGAGCAGTACTTC. Translated: CASSLMGTGTGAEQYF. This chain uses TRBV7-2 with TRBJ2-7, with 10 bases identical to TRBD1. After removal of 5 bases from V and 6 bases from J, the junction contained 13 bases not matched to a gene. Germline V gene lookup returns CDR1 SGHTA and CDR2 FQGNSA. The CDR3 spans 16 residues.

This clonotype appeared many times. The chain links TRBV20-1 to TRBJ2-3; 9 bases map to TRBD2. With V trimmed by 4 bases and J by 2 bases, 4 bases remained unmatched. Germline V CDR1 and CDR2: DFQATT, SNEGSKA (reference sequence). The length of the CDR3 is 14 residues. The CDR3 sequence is CSATAGGYTDTQYF. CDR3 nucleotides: TGCAGTGCTACTGCGGGAGGGTACACAGATACGCAGTATTTT.

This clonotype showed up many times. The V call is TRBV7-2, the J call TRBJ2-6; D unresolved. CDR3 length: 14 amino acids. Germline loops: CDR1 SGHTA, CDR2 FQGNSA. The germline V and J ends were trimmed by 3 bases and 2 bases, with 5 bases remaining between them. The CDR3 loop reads CASSFRAGANVLTF. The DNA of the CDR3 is TGTGCCAGCAGCTTTAGGGCTGGGGCCAACGTCCTGACTTTC.

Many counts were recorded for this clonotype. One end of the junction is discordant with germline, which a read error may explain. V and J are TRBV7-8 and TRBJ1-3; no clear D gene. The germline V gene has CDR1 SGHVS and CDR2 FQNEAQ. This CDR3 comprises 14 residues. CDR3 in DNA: TGTGCCAGCAACTTAGGAGGGTCTGGAAACACCATATATTTT. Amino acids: CASNLGGSGNTIYF.

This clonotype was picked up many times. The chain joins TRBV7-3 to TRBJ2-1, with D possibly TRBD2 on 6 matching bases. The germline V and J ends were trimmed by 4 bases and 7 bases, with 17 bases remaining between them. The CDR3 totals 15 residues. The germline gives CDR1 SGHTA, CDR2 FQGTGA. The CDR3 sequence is CASSYGGAKRNEQFF. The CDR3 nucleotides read TGTGCCAGCAGCTACGGCGGGGCGAAAAGGAATGAGCAGTTCTTC.

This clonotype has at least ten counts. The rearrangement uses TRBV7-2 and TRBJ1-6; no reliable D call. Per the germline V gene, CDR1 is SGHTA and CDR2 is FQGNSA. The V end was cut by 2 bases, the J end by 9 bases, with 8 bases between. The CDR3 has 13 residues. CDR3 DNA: TGTGCCAGCAGCTTACAGCTACCTTCACCCCTCCACTTT. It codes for CASSLQLPSPLHF.

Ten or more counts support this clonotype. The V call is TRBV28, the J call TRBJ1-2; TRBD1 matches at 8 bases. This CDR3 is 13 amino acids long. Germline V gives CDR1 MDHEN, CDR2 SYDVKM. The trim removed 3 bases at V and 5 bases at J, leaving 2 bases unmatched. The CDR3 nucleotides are TGTGCCAGCAGTTTGAGACAGGGGTATGGCTACACCTTC. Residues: CASSLRQGYGYTF.

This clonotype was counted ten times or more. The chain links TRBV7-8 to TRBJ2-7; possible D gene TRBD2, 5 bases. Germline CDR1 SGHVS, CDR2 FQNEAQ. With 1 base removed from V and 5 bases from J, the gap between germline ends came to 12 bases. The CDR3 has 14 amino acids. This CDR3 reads CASSLVGEIHEQYF. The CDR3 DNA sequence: TGTGCCAGCAGCTTAGTGGGAGAGATTCACGAGCAGTACTTC.

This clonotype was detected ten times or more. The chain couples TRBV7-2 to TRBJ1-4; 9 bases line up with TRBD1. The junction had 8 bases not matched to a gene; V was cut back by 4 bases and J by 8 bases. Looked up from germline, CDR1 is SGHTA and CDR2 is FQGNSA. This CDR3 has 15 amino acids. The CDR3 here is CASSSRQGGGEKLFF. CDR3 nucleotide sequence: TGTGCCAGCAGCTCGAGACAGGGGGGGGGGGAAAAACTGTTTTTT.

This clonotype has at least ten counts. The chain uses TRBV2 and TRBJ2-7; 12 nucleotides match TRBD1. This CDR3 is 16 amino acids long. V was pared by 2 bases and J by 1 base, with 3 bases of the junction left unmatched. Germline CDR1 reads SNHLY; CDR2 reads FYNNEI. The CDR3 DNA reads TGTGCCAGCAGTGAAAGGGACAGGGGGCGTTCCTACGAGCAGTACTTC. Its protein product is CASSERDRGRSYEQYF.

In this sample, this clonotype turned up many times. The DNA for the CDR3 is TGTGCCATCAGTGAGCCAGGGGGCTGGGATACGCAGTATTTT. It translates to CAISEPGGWDTQYF. The J gene is TRBJ2-3, the V gene TRBV10-3; 8 bases map to TRBD1. This CDR3 has 14 residues. V lost 2 bases, J lost 6 bases, and 4 bases stayed unmatched. The V gene's germline CDR1 is ENHRY and CDR2 SYGVKD.

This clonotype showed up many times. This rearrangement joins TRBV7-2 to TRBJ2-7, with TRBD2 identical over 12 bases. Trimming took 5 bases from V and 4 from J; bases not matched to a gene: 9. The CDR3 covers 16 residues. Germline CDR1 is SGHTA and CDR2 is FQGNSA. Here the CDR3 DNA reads TGTGCCAGCAGCCTTACGACTAGCGGGAGCGTTTACGAGCAGTACTTC. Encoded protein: CASSLTTSGSVYEQYF. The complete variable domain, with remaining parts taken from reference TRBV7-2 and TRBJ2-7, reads GAGVSQSPSNKVTEKGKDVELRCDPISGHTALYWYRQSLGQGLEFLIYFQGNSAPDKSGLPSDRFSAERTGGSVSTLTIQRTQQEDSAVYLCASSLTTSGSVYEQYFGPGTRLTVT.

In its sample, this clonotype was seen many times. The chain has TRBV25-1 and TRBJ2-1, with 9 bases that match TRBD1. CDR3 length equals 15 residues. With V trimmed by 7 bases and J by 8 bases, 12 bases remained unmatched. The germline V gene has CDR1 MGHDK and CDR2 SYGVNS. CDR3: CASNKPGQGFHEQFF. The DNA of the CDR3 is TGTGCCAGCAATAAACCGGGACAGGGTTTTCATGAGCAGTTCTTC.

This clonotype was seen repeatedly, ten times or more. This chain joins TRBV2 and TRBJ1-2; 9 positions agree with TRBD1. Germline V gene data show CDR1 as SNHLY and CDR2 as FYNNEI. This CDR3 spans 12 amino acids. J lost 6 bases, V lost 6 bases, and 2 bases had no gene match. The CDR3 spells CASRGTGNGYTF. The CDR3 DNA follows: TGTGCCAGCAGGGGGACAGGGAATGGCTACACCTTC.

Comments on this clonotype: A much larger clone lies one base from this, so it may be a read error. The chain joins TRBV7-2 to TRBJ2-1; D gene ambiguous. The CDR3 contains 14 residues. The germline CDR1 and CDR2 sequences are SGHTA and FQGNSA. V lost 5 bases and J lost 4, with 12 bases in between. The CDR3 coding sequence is TGTGCCAGCAGCCCCACGGCTCGATACAATGAGCAGTTCTTC. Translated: CASSPTARYNEQFF.

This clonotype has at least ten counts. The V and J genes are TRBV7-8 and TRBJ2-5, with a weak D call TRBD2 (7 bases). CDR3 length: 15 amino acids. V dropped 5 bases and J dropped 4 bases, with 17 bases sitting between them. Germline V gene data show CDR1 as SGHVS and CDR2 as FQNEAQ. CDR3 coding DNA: TGTGCCAGCAGCCTTGGGGGGGGCAGGGTAGAGACCCAGTACTTC. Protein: CASSLGGGRVETQYF.

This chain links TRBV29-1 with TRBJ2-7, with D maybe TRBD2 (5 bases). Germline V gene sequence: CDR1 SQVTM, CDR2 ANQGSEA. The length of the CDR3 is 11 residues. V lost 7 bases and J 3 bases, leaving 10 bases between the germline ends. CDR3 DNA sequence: TGCAGCGGCCTAGAGGGCTACGAGCAGTACTTC. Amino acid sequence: CSGLEGYEQYF.

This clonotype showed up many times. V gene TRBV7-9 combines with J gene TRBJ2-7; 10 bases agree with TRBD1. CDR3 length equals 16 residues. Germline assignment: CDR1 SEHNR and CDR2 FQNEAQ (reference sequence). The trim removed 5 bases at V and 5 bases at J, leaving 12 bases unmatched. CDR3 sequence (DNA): TGTGCCAGCAGCACAACGAGACAGGGGGCTGAGAACGAGCAGTACTTC. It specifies CASSTTRQGAENEQYF.

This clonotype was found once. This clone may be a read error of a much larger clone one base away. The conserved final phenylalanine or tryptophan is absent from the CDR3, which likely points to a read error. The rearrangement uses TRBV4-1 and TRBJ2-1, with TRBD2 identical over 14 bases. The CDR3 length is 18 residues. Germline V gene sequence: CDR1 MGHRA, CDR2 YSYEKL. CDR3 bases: TGTGCCAACAGCCAAGATGGGGTGGGGACTAGCGGGAGCAATGAGCAGTTCTCC. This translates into CANSQDGVGTSGSNEQFS.

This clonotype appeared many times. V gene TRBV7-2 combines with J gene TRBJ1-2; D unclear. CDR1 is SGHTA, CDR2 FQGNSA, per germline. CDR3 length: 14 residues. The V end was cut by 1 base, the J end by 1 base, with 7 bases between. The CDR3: CASSLGTHNYGYTF. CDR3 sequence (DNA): TGTGCCAGCAGCTTAGGGACCCATAACTATGGCTACACCTTC.